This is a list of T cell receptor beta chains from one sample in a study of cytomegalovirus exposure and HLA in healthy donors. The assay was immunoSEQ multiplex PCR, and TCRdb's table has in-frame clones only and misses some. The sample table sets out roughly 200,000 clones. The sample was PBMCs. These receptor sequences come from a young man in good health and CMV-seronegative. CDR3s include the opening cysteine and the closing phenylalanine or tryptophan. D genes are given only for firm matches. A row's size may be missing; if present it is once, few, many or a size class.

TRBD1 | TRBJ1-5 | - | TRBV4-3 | TGCGCCAGCAGCCAAGATAGGGCGGGACAGGGAGAGGGTCAGCCCCAGCATTTT | CASSQDRAGQGEGQPQHF
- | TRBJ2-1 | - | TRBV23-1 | TGCGCCAGCAGTCAATTGAGACCCCCTCCTAGATTCCCGGGAGACAATGAGCAGTTCTTC | CASSQLRPPPRFPGDNEQFF
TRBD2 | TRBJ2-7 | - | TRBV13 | TGTGCCAGCAGCTCGTTCACCGGGACTAGTCCTTCCTACGAGCAGTACTTC | CASSSFTGTSPSYEQYF
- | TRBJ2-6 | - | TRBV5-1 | TGCGCCAGCAGCTTGGTCCCTACAGGGACCGGGGCCAACGTCCTGACTTTC | CASSLVPTGTGANVLTF
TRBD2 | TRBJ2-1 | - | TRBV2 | TGTGCCAGCAGTCCGACTAGCGGGTATTACAATGAGCAGTTCTTC | CASSPTSGYYNEQFF
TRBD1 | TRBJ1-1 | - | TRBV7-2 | TGTGCCAGCAGCTTGGACGTACCGGGACAGGGAAACACTGAAGCTTTCTTT | CASSLDVPGQGNTEAFF
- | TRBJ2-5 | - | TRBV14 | TGTGCCAGCAGCCAAATGCGAGAGACCCAGTACTTC | CASSQMRETQYF
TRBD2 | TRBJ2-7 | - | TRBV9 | TGTGCCAGCAGCAAGACTAGCGCCTACGAGCAGTACTTC | CASSKTSAYEQYF
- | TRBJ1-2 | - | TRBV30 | TGTGCCTGGACCCGGGGGGGAAACTATGGCTACACCTTC | CAWTRGGNYGYTF
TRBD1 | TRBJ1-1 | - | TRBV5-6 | TGTGCCAGCAGGGGGACAGGGGGAGGGACTGAAGCTTTCTTT | CASRGTGGGTEAFF
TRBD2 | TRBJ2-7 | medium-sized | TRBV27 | TGTGCCAGCAGTCCCTGGGGACTAGCTCGCGAGCAGTACTTC | CASSPWGLAREQYF
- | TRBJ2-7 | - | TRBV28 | TGTGCCAGCAGGGCAGGTCCCTACGAGCAGTACTTC | CASRAGPYEQYF
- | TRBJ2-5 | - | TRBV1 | TGCACCAGCAGCCAACCCTGTGAAGCGGACCAAGAGACCCAGTACTTC | CTSSQPCEADQETQYF
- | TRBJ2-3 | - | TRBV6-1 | TGTGCCAGCACTCCGGGGGATACACGATATACGCAGTATTTT | CASTPGDTRYTQYF
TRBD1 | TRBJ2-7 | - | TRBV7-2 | TGTGCCAGCAGCTCACAGGGGACCGAGCAGTACTTC | CASSSQGTEQYF
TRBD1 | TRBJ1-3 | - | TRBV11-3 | TGTGCCAGCAGCCCAACAGGGGTCGGAAACACCATATATTTT | CASSPTGVGNTIYF
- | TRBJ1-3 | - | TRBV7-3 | TGTGCCAGCAGCCCCCAGGGGGGAAACACCATATATTTT | CASSPQGGNTIYF
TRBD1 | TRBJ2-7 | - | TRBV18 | TGTGCCAGCTCACTTCCGGGACAGGGGGTAGACGAGCAGTACTTC | CASSLPGQGVDEQYF
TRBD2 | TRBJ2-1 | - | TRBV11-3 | TGTGCCAGCAGCTCCGGGACTAGAAACAATGAGCAGTTCTTC | CASSSGTRNNEQFF
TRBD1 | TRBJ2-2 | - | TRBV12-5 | TGTGCTAGTGGTTTGGATAAGGGGGCCACCGGGGAGCTGTTTTTT | CASGLDKGATGELFF